In its sample, the clone carrying this T cell receptor (beta chain) was seen once. Antigen unknown. The sample is drawn from a study of PD-1 blockade in classical Hodgkin lymphoma. Looking at the study overall: Every 2 weeks, patients had 3 mg/kg nivolumab intravenously.

Here immunoSEQ multiplex PCR was the method, and the copy in TCRdb shows in-frame clones only, minus some. The sample lists about 75,000 clones; roughly 91% were seen once. Notes on the study in general: In CD4+ cells, TCR diversity went up significantly by C4D1, but in CD8+ cells it did not. Repertoire difference causes, possibly disease activity or prior therapy, remain undefined. It was among complete responders that baseline diversity resembled that of newly diagnosed patients.

V dropped 5 bases and J dropped 5; count of bases not matched to a gene: 4. The CDR3 covers 13 residues. Germline V gives CDR1 LNHDA, CDR2 SQIVND (reference sequence). Exposure to brentuximab vedotin varied, and each patient had relapsed following autologous stem cell transplantation. Sequenced here: peripheral blood mononuclear cells (PBMCs), sampled at baseline. The V call is TRBV19, the J call TRBJ1-1, with 8 bases aligning to TRBD1. This TCR derives from a human donor with classical Hodgkin lymphoma. CDR3 amino acids: CASSPDRGTEAFF. The CDR3 DNA reads as TGTGCCAGTAGTCCCGACAGGGGAACTGAAGCTTTCTTT.